This T cell receptor (beta chain) was sequenced during a study of blood T cell repertoires in COVID-19. Produced via immunoSEQ multiplex PCR; TCRdb's table is partial and in-frame only. This sample yields about 220,000 clones, of which around 84% are seen a single time; 6.8% belongs to the top ten. Sequences were obtained from PBMCs or T cells enriched from blood (not recorded which). The source of this sequence is a woman aged 40 to 49 who had recovered from COVID-19.

The CDR3 spells CASSLVYGGEAFF. The CDR3 nucleotides are TGTGCCAGCAGCTTAGTATACGGTGGTGAAGCTTTCTTT. The chain has TRBV7-2 and TRBJ1-1; D uncertain. V was clipped by 1 base and J by 7 bases, with 10 bases between them. CDR3 size: 13 residues. The germline V gene has CDR1 SGHTA and CDR2 FQGNSA.